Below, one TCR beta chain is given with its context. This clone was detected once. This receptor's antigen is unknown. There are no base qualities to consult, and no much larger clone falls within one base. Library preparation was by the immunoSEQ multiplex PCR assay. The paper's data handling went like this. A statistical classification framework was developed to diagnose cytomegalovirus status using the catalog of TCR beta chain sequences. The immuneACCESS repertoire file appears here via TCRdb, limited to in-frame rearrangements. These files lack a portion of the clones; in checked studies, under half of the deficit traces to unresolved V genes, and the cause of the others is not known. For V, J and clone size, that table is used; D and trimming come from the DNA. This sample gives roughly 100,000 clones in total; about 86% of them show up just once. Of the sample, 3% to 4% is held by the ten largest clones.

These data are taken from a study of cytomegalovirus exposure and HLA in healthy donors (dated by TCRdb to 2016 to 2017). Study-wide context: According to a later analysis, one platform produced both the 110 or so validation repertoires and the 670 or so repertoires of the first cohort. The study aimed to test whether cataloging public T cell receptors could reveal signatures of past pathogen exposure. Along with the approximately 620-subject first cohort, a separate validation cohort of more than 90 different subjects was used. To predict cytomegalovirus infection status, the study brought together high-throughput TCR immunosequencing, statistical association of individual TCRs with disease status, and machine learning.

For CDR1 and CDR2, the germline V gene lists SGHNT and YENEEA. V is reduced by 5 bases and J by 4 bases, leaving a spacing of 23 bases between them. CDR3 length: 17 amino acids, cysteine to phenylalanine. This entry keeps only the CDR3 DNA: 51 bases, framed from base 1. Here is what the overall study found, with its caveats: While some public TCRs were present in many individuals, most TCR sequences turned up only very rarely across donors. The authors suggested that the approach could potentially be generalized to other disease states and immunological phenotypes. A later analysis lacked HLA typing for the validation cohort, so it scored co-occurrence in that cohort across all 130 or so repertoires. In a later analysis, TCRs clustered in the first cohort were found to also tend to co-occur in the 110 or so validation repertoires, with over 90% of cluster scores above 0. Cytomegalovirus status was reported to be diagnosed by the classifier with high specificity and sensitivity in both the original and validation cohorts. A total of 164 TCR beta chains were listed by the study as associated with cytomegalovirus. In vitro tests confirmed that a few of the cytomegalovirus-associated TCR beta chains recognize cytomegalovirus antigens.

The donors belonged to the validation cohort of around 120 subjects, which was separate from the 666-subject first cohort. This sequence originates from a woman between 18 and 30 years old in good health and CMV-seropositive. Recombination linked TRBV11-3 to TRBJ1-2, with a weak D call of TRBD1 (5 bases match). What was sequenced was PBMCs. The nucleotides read TGTGCCAGCAGCCCCGGGCGGGGCCCCTCCAGGCTCTATGGCTACACCTTC. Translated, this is CASSPGRGPSRLYGYTF.